The 26 T cell receptor beta chains below were found in one sample sequenced in a study of T-cell memory formation after mild COVID-19. One entry per CDR3 protein results from TCRdb running MiXCR on the 5' RACE reads. The sample lists about 410,000 distinct CDR3 sequences; 20% to 25% were seen once. Sequenced sample: PBMCs or a T cell subset sorted from them (not recorded which). These receptors originate from an adult woman who had mild COVID-19 (a few samples of this study predate the infection). Cell type and time point are not known.

This sequence joins TRBV4-2 and TRBJ2-4, with D possibly being TRBD2 (6 bases). Germline V gives CDR1 LGHNA, CDR2 YNFKEQ. Trimming took 0 bases from V and 6 from J, leaving 6 bases between them. The CDR3 loop spans 13 amino acids. The CDR3 is CASSQEGGNIQYF. CDR3 coding DNA: TGTGCCAGCAGCCAAGAGGGGGGAAACATTCAGTACTTC.

The chain joins TRBV4-2 to TRBJ1-1; the D gene is possibly TRBD1 (5 bases). V was pared by 0 bases and J by 7 bases, with 15 bases between. CDR3 length: 15 residues. Germline CDR1 LGHNA, CDR2 YNFKEQ. The CDR3: CASSQDRGTKGEAFF. CDR3 nucleotides: TGTGCCAGCAGCCAAGATCGTGGGACCAAAGGTGAAGCTTTCTTT.

This chain joins TRBV5-1 and TRBJ2-7; 7 bases match TRBD1. This CDR3 contains 12 residues. Germline CDR1 SGHRS, CDR2 YFSETQ. With 5 bases clipped from V and 3 bases from J, the junction kept 2 bases outside the gene matches. The CDR3 DNA sequence: TGCGCCAGCAGGACAGGGAACTACGAGCAGTACTTC. It is translated as CASRTGNYEQYF. Full variable domain (outside the CDR3, taken from reference TRBV5-1 and TRBJ2-7): KAGVTQTPRYLIKTRGQQVTLSCSPISGHRSVSWYQQTPGQGLQFLFEYFSETQRNKGNFPGRFSGRQFSNSRSEMNVSTLELGDSALYLCASRTGNYEQYFGPGTRLTVT.

A few counts support this clonotype. The chain employs TRBV12-3 or TRBV12-4 and TRBJ2-3; no clear D gene. Deletions cut 6 bases from V and 4 bases from J, with 11 bases between. The CDR3 has 13 amino acids. The CDR3 sequence is CASRGKWADTQYF. The CDR3 DNA reads as TGTGCCAGCAGAGGAAAGTGGGCAGATACGCAGTATTTT.

This clonotype was seen a few times. The chain has TRBV4-1 and TRBJ2-1; 7 bases align to TRBD2. The V and J ends lost 3 bases and 7 bases, in that order; junction bases with no gene match: 15. Germline CDR1 is MGHRA and CDR2 is YSYEKL. The CDR3 covers 17 residues. CDR3 DNA: TGCGCCAGCAGCCACCCAGGATCCGGGACTACACTAAATGAGCAGTTCTTC. The encoded protein is CASSHPGSGTTLNEQFF.

This clonotype was detected a few times. The chain links TRBV19 to TRBJ1-6; TRBD1 aligns across 8 bases. Trimming took 5 bases from V and 4 from J; bases not matched to a gene: 1. CDR3 length: 14 residues. CDR1 is LNHDA and CDR2 is SQIVND in the germline V gene (reference sequence). In nucleotides, the CDR3 is TGTGCCAGTAGTCGACAGGGGTATAATTCACCCCTCCACTTT. Translated, it gives CASSRQGYNSPLHF. Using reference TRBV19 and TRBJ1-6 for the parts outside the CDR3, the full variable domain is DGGITQSPKYLFRKEGQNVTLSCEQNLNHDAMYWYRQDPGQGLRLIYYSQIVNDFQKGDIAEGYSVSREKKESFPLTVTSAQKNPTAFYLCASSRQGYNSPLHFGNGTRLTVT.

The chain uses TRBV4-2 and TRBJ2-3, with 9 positions matching TRBD2. Germline values: CDR1 LGHNA, CDR2 YNFKEQ. The trim removed 4 bases at V and 5 bases at J, leaving 7 bases unmatched. This CDR3 has 15 amino acids. The CDR3 here is CASSPTGLARDTQYF. CDR3 nucleotides: TGTGCCAGCAGCCCCACCGGACTAGCGAGAGATACGCAGTATTTT.

This clonotype was observed at least ten times. V is TRBV7-7 and J is TRBJ2-7; D is perhaps TRBD1 (5 bases). Trimming cost V 4 bases and J 2 bases, with 9 bases left between them. This CDR3 has 13 amino acids. CDR1 SSHAT and CDR2 FNYEAQ come from the germline V gene (reference sequence). CDR3 in DNA: TGTGCCAGCAGCTCGGACAAAACCTACGAGCAGTACTTC. The encoded protein is CASSSDKTYEQYF.

The chain employs TRBV27 and TRBJ2-7, with a possible D match to TRBD2 (5 bases). The CDR3 has 12 residues. Germline loops: CDR1 MNHEY, CDR2 SMNVEV (reference sequence). The CDR3 here is CATGKGYGEQYF. DNA for the CDR3: TGTGCTACCGGGAAAGGGTATGGCGAGCAGTACTTC.

CDR3: CASSEKLRVYEQYF. As DNA, the CDR3 is TGTGCCAGCAGTGAGAAGCTAAGAGTCTACGAGCAGTACTTC. The chain has TRBV2 and TRBJ2-7; D is ambiguous. Germline CDR1 and CDR2: SNHLY and FYNNEI. V lost 3 bases and J 3 bases, leaving 12 bases between the germline ends. This CDR3 has 14 residues.

The chain has TRBV20-1 and TRBJ2-5; 14 positions agree with TRBD2. Germline loops: CDR1 DFQATT, CDR2 SNEGSKA (reference sequence). This CDR3 region has 16 residues. J gave up 4 bases and V 7 bases, and 11 bases lay outside the gene matches. The CDR3 region has the DNA TGCAGTGTTTCCGCCGGACTAGCGGGAGGTGGAGAGACCCAGTACTTC. Translated, it gives CSVSAGLAGGGETQYF.

This clonotype was observed a few times. One end of the junction fails to match germline, which may point to a read error. V usage is TRBV7-7 and J usage is TRBJ2-5; D uncertain. CDR3 length equals 14 residues. Germline CDR1 reads SSHAT; CDR2 reads FNYEAQ (reference sequence). CDR3 protein: CASRRLSLGETQYF. CDR3 nucleotide sequence: TGTGCTAGCAGAAGACTCTCCCTGGGGGAGACCCAGTACTTC. The full variable domain, with the rest looked up from reference TRBV7-7 and TRBJ2-5, is GAGVSQSPRYKVTKRGQDVTLRCDPISSHATLYWYQQALGQGPEFLTYFNYEAQPDKSGLPSDRFSAERPEGSISTLTIQRTEQRDSAMYRCASRRLSLGETQYFGPGTRLLVL.

Only one count was recorded for this clonotype. The V gene is TRBV20-1, the J gene TRBJ1-6, with TRBD1 matching 7 bases. This CDR3 is 13 amino acids long. The V gene end was trimmed by 5 bases and the J gene end by 9 bases; junction bases not matched to a gene: 7. CDR1 and CDR2 (germline): DFQATT, SNEGSKA (reference sequence). This CDR3 is CSAGRQGGSPLHF. In nucleotides, the CDR3 is TGCAGTGCTGGGAGACAGGGAGGTTCACCCCTCCACTTT.

The rearrangement links TRBV12-3 or TRBV12-4 to TRBJ2-7; TRBD1 aligns across 7 bases. The CDR3 consists of 14 residues. V trimming: 6 bases; J trimming: 4 bases; junction bases outside the gene matches: 9. CDR3 amino acids: CASRPRDSDYEQYF. Here the CDR3 DNA reads TGTGCCAGCAGACCTCGGGACAGCGATTACGAGCAGTACTTC.

The V gene is TRBV25-1, the J gene TRBJ2-2; TRBD2 agrees at 8 bases. The V gene's germline CDR1 is MGHDK and CDR2 SYGVNS. The V and J ends lost 3 bases and 0 bases, in that order; junction bases with no gene match: 3. The CDR3 loop spans 16 amino acids. CDR3 DNA: TGTGCCAGCAGTGATTCGGGAGGGGCGAACACCGGGGAGCTGTTTTTT. It is translated as CASSDSGGANTGELFF.

This clonotype was seen more than once but under ten times. The chain carries TRBV12-3 or TRBV12-4 and TRBJ2-1, with D maybe TRBD2 (6 bases). The CDR3 runs to 13 residues. V lost 3 bases, J lost 5 bases, and 8 bases lay in between. DNA for the CDR3: TGTGCCAGCAGTTTTCTAGCGAACAATGAGCAGTTCTTC. It yields the protein CASSFLANNEQFF.

This clonotype has a single count. As DNA, the CDR3 is TGTGCCAGCAGTGACTCAAAGGACGGCAATCAGCCCCAGCATTTT. This translates into CASSDSKDGNQPQHF. This chain connects TRBV25-1 to TRBJ1-5; no definite D call. The CDR3 runs to 15 residues. With 3 bases removed from V and 2 bases from J, the gap between germline ends came to 11 bases. Germline V gene sequence: CDR1 MGHDK, CDR2 SYGVNS. Supplemented by reference TRBV25-1 and TRBJ1-5, the full variable domain reads EADIYQTPRYLVIGTGKKITLECSQTMGHDKMYWYQQDPGMELHLIHYSYGVNSTEKGDLSSESTVSRIRTEHFPLTLESARPSHTSQYLCASSDSKDGNQPQHFGDGTRLSIL.

The sample holds one count of this clonotype. The J gene is TRBJ2-1, the V gene TRBV6-5; TRBD2 matches 12 bases. The CDR3 has 17 amino acids. Germline V gene lookup returns CDR1 MNHEY and CDR2 SVGAGI. V lost 2 bases to trimming and J lost 7 bases; unmatched junction nucleotides: 9. The CDR3 DNA reads TGTGCCAGCAGTTACATGGCTAGCGGGGGGGCCTTTAATGAGCAGTTCTTC. Amino acids: CASSYMASGGAFNEQFF.

There are a few counts of this clonotype. The chain joins TRBV30 to TRBJ2-5; D might be TRBD1 or TRBD2, each matching 5 bases. This CDR3 is 15 amino acids long. Trimming cost V 0 bases and J 0 bases, with 11 bases left between them. Per germline, CDR1 GTSNPN and CDR2 SVGIG (reference sequence). CDR3 in DNA: TGTGCCTGGAGTGTAGGGCAGGGAGACCAAGAGACCCAGTACTTC. Protein sequence: CAWSVGQGDQETQYF.

This clonotype was seen only a few times. CDR3: CASSFEGGRYNEQFF. The CDR3 DNA reads as TGTGCCAGCAGCTTCGAGGGAGGCCGCTACAATGAGCAGTTCTTC. The chain links TRBV7-8 to TRBJ2-1; perhaps TRBD2 as D (6 bases). The CDR3 loop spans 15 amino acids. Germline CDR1 and CDR2: SGHVS and FQNEAQ. The V and J ends lost 3 bases and 3 bases respectively, with 12 bases between them.

This chain uses TRBV28 with TRBJ2-7, with TRBD1 matching over 12 bases. Germline CDR1 reads MDHEN; CDR2 reads SYDVKM. This CDR3 has 17 residues. Unmatched junction bases numbered 7, after V lost 1 base and J lost 3 bases. The CDR3 DNA reads as TGTGCCAGCAGTTTATCTTCGGGACAGGGGGCCTTCTACGAGCAGTACTTC. Encoded protein: CASSLSSGQGAFYEQYF.

This clonotype was seen only a few times. V gene TRBV20-1 combines with J gene TRBJ2-7; the D is unclear. V was shortened by 3 bases and J by 0 bases, with 9 bases between the two germline ends. The germline gives CDR1 DFQATT, CDR2 SNEGSKA (reference sequence). The CDR3 has 13 residues. The CDR3 protein is CSASPANSYEQYF. DNA for the CDR3: TGCAGTGCTAGCCCCGCTAACTCCTACGAGCAGTACTTC.

This chain joins TRBV6-1 and TRBJ2-3, with TRBD2 matching 10 bases. The V and J ends lost 6 bases and 5 bases, in that order; junction bases with no gene match: 11. The CDR3 totals 16 residues. Germline loops: CDR1 MNHNS, CDR2 SASEGT. The CDR3 loop is CASSDPSLAGVDTQYF. In DNA, the CDR3 is TGTGCCAGCAGCGACCCGTCCCTAGCGGGGGTAGATACGCAGTATTTT.

The V gene is TRBV2, the J gene TRBJ2-7, with a tentative D call TRBD2 (7 bases). V lost 7 bases and J 2 bases, leaving 12 bases between the germline ends. Germline loops: CDR1 SNHLY, CDR2 FYNNEI. The CDR3 contains 13 residues. The CDR3 DNA follows: TGTGCCAGCAAAGGGGGGGTCGCCTACGAGCAGTACTTC. Amino acid sequence: CASKGGVAYEQYF.

This chain uses TRBV12-3 or TRBV12-4 with TRBJ1-1, with a weak D call TRBD1 (6 bases). The V gene lost 6 bases and the J gene lost 4 bases, with 15 bases spanning the gap. The CDR3 runs to 14 residues. The CDR3 DNA is TGTGCCAGCAGGGTACAGGGAGAGATCACTGAAGCTTTCTTT. It specifies CASRVQGEITEAFF.

The chain uses TRBV7-9 and TRBJ2-6; D is ambiguous. Between the trimmed V and J ends, which lost 7 bases and 3 bases, there was a span of 7 bases. The CDR3 loop spans 13 amino acids. The germline CDR1 and CDR2 sequences are SEHNR and FQNEAQ (reference sequence). The CDR3 nucleotides are TGTGCCAGCACCCACGGTGGGGCCAACGTCCTGACTTTC. Its translation: CASTHGGANVLTF. Full variable domain (rest looked up from reference TRBV7-9 and TRBJ2-6): DTGVSQNPRHKITKRGQNVTFRCDPISEHNRLYWYRQTLGQGPEFLTYFQNEAQLEKSRLLSDRFSAERPKGSFSTLEIQRTEQGDSAMYLCASTHGGANVLTFGAGSRLTVL.